The T cell receptor beta chain under discussion was sequenced for a study of blood T cell repertoires in COVID-19. Profiled with immunoSEQ multiplex PCR; TCRdb holds only in-frame clones, not every one. The sample includes 220,000 or so clones, less than 90% seen only once; the top ten take approximately 7.3%. Germline V gene sequence: CDR1 SGHKS, CDR2 YYEKEE (reference sequence). CDR3 size: 14 residues. V lost 3 bases to trimming and J lost 0 bases, with 9 bases between them. Those who participated ranged in age from roughly 18 to 89 years and resided in about two dozen US areas. Participant-reported clinical history was the basis for cohort assignment.

Sample: PBMCs or T cells enriched from blood (not recorded which). This TCR was sampled from a woman aged 40-49 years who had recovered from COVID-19. The chain uses TRBV5-5 and TRBJ1-1, with TRBD1 as a possible D gene (6 bases). This CDR3 reads CASSSGQLNTEAFF. Here the CDR3 DNA reads TGTGCCAGCAGCTCCGGACAGCTGAACACTGAAGCTTTCTTT.